These T cell receptor beta chains were read from a single sample in a study of vaccination effects on CD4 cells after COVID-19. For these receptors, no antigen is known. Produced via immunoSEQ multiplex PCR; TCRdb's table is partial and in-frame only. In the table there are 50,000 or so clones, 65% to 80% of which are singletons. Sequenced material: CD4+ T cells from PBMCs cultured without peptide, taken before COVID-19 vaccination. These receptors originate from a human donor who received a COVID-19 vaccine. Each CDR3 is given with its conserved first and last residue. The D gene is left open where the match is weak. Size is stated for part of the rows, as once, few or many counts, or as a class when the clone is expanded.

d_gene	abundance	v_gene	j_gene	len	CDR3nt	CDR3aa
NA	few	TRBV5-6	TRBJ1-2	14	TGTGCCAGCAGCTTTTTCTATCGAGGCTATGGCTACACCTTC	CASSFFYRGYGYTF
TRBD2	NA	TRBV29-1	TRBJ2-3	14	TGCAGCGTTGAAGATAGCGGGAGAAGAGATACGCAGTATTTT	CSVEDSGRRDTQYF
TRBD1	NA	TRBV9	TRBJ2-7	14	TGTGCCAGCAGCGTAGGCCCAGGGGGCAACGAGCAGTACTTC	CASSVGPGGNEQYF
TRBD1	few	TRBV7-9	TRBJ1-3	16	TGTGCCAGCAGCCCACTATGGACAGGGTCTGGAAACACCATATATTTT	CASSPLWTGSGNTIYF
NA	NA	TRBV7-9	TRBJ2-7	16	TGTGCCAGCAGCCCTAAGGAGGCCGGCAGCTCCTACGAGCAGTACTTC	CASSPKEAGSSYEQYF
NA	once	TRBV28	TRBJ2-7	12	TGTGCCAGCAGTTGGCTACCCTACGAGCAGTACTTC	CASSWLPYEQYF
NA	once	TRBV30	TRBJ2-6	13	TGTGCCTGGAAGTACTCTGGGGCCAACGTCCTGACTTTC	CAWKYSGANVLTF
TRBD2	NA	TRBV19	TRBJ2-1	16	TGTGCCAGTAGTATCGGGGGGACTAGCGGACACAATGAGCAGTTCTTC	CASSIGGTSGHNEQFF
NA	NA	TRBV11-2	TRBJ2-3	13	TGTGCCAGCAGCTTAGCGCGTTTTGATACGCAGTATTTT	CASSLARFDTQYF
NA	NA	TRBV29-1	TRBJ2-1	10	TGCAGCGTTGATATGGATGAGCAGTTCTTC	CSVDMDEQFF
NA	NA	TRBV6-6	TRBJ1-5	16	TGTGCCAGCAGTTACTCTGCAGGGCCGAGTGGTCAGCCCCAGCATTTT	CASSYSAGPSGQPQHF
NA	NA	TRBV20-1	TRBJ2-7	18	TGCAGTGCTAGTCTTCCCGGGACCTCCTTCGTTAGGGGGTACGAGCAGTACTTC	CSASLPGTSFVRGYEQYF
TRBD2	NA	TRBV25-1	TRBJ2-3	16	TGTGCCAGCAGTGAATTACTAGCGGGGGGCACAGATACGCAGTATTTT	CASSELLAGGTDTQYF
NA	NA	TRBV2	TRBJ1-1	13	TGTGCCAGCAGCCGAAGTAAGGACACTGAAGCTTTCTTT	CASSRSKDTEAFF
TRBD1	few	TRBV5-1	TRBJ1-1	14	TGCGCCAGCAGCCCCCGACAGGGGAACACTGAAGCTTTCTTT	CASSPRQGNTEAFF
NA	NA	TRBV28	TRBJ1-5	13	TGTGCCAGCAGTCCACTCTCTAATCAGCCCCAGCATTTT	CASSPLSNQPQHF
NA	NA	TRBV28	TRBJ1-6	14	TGTGCCAGCAGTTTACTTACGGATAATTCACCCCTCCACTTT	CASSLLTDNSPLHF
NA	few	TRBV6-2/TRBV6-3	TRBJ1-2	13	TGTGCCAGCAGTTACTGGGCAGGGGAAGGCTACACCTTC	CASSYWAGEGYTF
NA	NA	TRBV3-1/TRBV3-2	TRBJ1-1	16	TGTGCCAGCAGCCAAGTATCGGGAAGAGGGAACACTGAAGCTTTCTTT	CASSQVSGRGNTEAFF
NA	few	TRBV15	TRBJ2-7	15	TGTGCCACCAGCCGCTGGGGACGGGGGCGGCACGAGCAGTACTTC	CATSRWGRGRHEQYF
NA	once	TRBV11-2	TRBJ2-7	14	TGTGCCAGCAGCTTAGTTGACAGTTCCTACGAGCAGTACTTC	CASSLVDSSYEQYF
TRBD2	once	TRBV19	TRBJ2-2	15	TGTGCCAGTTGGGGGGGGGTCGCGAACACCGGGGAGCTGTTTTTT	CASWGGVANTGELFF
NA	few	TRBV28	TRBJ2-3	17	TGTGCCAGCAGTCCAATTAACCTCGGGACGGACACAGATACGCAGTATTTT	CASSPINLGTDTDTQYF
NA	NA	TRBV30	TRBJ1-1	15	TGTGCCTGGAAGCGAGTATATGCAGGGCAAACTGAAGCTTTCTTT	CAWKRVYAGQTEAFF
NA	NA	TRBV21-1	TRBJ1-1	13	TGTGCCAGCAGCAGCTACAGGGACACTGAAGCTTTCTTT	CASSSYRDTEAFF
NA	NA	TRBV6-6	TRBJ1-1	13	TGTGCCAGCAGGGCCCGGGACGGCACTGAAGCTTTCTTT	CASRARDGTEAFF
NA	NA	TRBV5-4	TRBJ2-5	15	TGTGCCAGCAGCTTGATCCAGCGGGCTCAAGAGACCCAGTACTTC	CASSLIQRAQETQYF
TRBD1	NA	TRBV19	TRBJ2-7	15	TGTGCCAGTAGTGACCCCGGGACAGATCGGTACGAGCAGTACTTC	CASSDPGTDRYEQYF
NA	NA	TRBV5-1	TRBJ1-1	14	TGCGCCAGCAGTCGGTCACCGGGATCCACTGAAGCTTTCTTT	CASSRSPGSTEAFF
TRBD1	NA	TRBV4-1	TRBJ1-6	18	TGCGCCAGCAGCCTAAGGGGACAGGGGGAATCCTATAATTCACCCCTCCACTTT	CASSLRGQGESYNSPLHF
NA	NA	TRBV3-1/TRBV3-2	TRBJ1-2	12	TGTGCCAGCAGCGGACGGGTCTATGGCTACACCTTC	CASSGRVYGYTF
TRBD1	NA	TRBV9	TRBJ1-1	13	TGTGCCAGCAGCTTACAGGGGGGCACTGAAGCTTTCTTT	CASSLQGGTEAFF
NA	NA	TRBV6-2/TRBV6-3	TRBJ1-5	16	TGTGCCAGCAGTTACGGAAGGACTTATAGCAATCAGCCCCAGCATTTT	CASSYGRTYSNQPQHF
NA	few	TRBV2	TRBJ1-1	13	TGTGCCAGCCGACAGGAGCAGAACACTGAAGCTTTCTTT	CASRQEQNTEAFF
NA	few	TRBV7-9	TRBJ1-2	16	TGTGCCAGCAGCTCTCGGGCCGGGGCAGGGGACTATGGCTACACCTTC	CASSSRAGAGDYGYTF
TRBD1	NA	TRBV30	TRBJ1-2	13	TGTGCCTGGAGTAGGGGACAGGCCGATGGCTACACCTTC	CAWSRGQADGYTF
TRBD1	NA	TRBV5-1	TRBJ2-5	19	TGCGCCAGCAGCCCCCGGGACAGGGGGCCCTCTAGGGGCCAAGAGACCCAGTACTTC	CASSPRDRGPSRGQETQYF
NA	NA	TRBV5-1	TRBJ2-3	14	TGCGCCAGCAGCTTCCGGACGGACACAGATACGCAGTATTTT	CASSFRTDTDTQYF
NA	NA	TRBV5-1	TRBJ1-1	14	TGCGCCAGCAGCGGGGGCGCAGGGTACACTGAAGCTTTCTTT	CASSGGAGYTEAFF
NA	NA	TRBV18	TRBJ1-4	12	TGTGCCAGCTCACCAGAGCGGGAAAAACTGTTTTTT	CASSPEREKLFF
TRBD1	NA	TRBV28	TRBJ2-7	13	TGTGCCAGCAGGACCGGGACAGGGGGGCCAGGGTACTTC	CASRTGTGGPGYF
TRBD2	once	TRBV28	TRBJ2-3	14	TGTGCCAGCAGCCCCGGGGGGAGCCCAGATACGCAGTATTTT	CASSPGGSPDTQYF
NA	NA	TRBV20-1	TRBJ2-7	14	TGCAGTGCTAGTTCTGGGGTGACTTTCTACGAGCAGTACTTC	CSASSGVTFYEQYF
NA	NA	TRBV5-8	TRBJ1-2	14	TGTGCCAGCAGCTTGATCACAGACCTATATGGCTACACCTTC	CASSLITDLYGYTF
NA	NA	TRBV11-2	TRBJ2-1	14	TGTGCCAGCAGCTTAAGAATAGATTACAATGAGCAGTTCTTC	CASSLRIDYNEQFF
TRBD2	NA	TRBV5-4	TRBJ2-7	16	TGTGCCAGCAGCCCCTATCGGACTAGCGGAGCCTACGAGCAGTACTTC	CASSPYRTSGAYEQYF
NA	NA	TRBV28	TRBJ1-2	16	TGTGCCAGCAGTTCCGGGACAACGGTAGGCCACTATGGCTACACCTTC	CASSSGTTVGHYGYTF
NA	NA	TRBV4-1	TRBJ1-5	15	TGCGCCAGCAGCCAAGATTTTGGGAGTAATCAGCCCCAGCATTTT	CASSQDFGSNQPQHF
TRBD1	NA	TRBV19	TRBJ1-1	14	TGTGCCAGTAGTGCCAGGGGGAAGAATGCTGAAGCTTTCTTT	CASSARGKNAEAFF
NA	NA	TRBV4-2	TRBJ1-4	15	TGTGCCAGCAGCCCGGGGGGCAGGTCCAATGAAAAACTGTTTTTT	CASSPGGRSNEKLFF
NA	few	TRBV28	TRBJ1-2	14	TGTGCCAGCAGTCCCGGACAGATGGTCTATGGCTACACCTTC	CASSPGQMVYGYTF
NA	NA	TRBV9	TRBJ2-6	13	TGTGCCAGCAACCGTGCTGGGGCCAACGTCCTGACTTTC	CASNRAGANVLTF
NA	few	TRBV27	TRBJ2-7	15	TGTGCCAGCAGTTTATCGCCCGACGGCTCCTACGAGCAGTACTTC	CASSLSPDGSYEQYF
NA	NA	TRBV7-2	TRBJ1-2	12	TGTGCCAGCAGCTTAGACAACTATGGCTACACCTTC	CASSLDNYGYTF
NA	NA	TRBV18	TRBJ2-3	15	TGTGCCAGCTCACCTACCATACAGAGCACAGATACGCAGTATTTT	CASSPTIQSTDTQYF
NA	NA	TRBV28	TRBJ1-3	17	TGTGCCAGCAGTCCCTTCCCTCTCAGCTCGCGCGGAAACACCATATATTTT	CASSPFPLSSRGNTIYF
NA	NA	TRBV10-3	TRBJ1-1	14	TGTGCCATCAGTGTCGGCGCAGGGGAGGCTGAAGCTTTCTTT	CAISVGAGEAEAFF
NA	NA	TRBV7-9	TRBJ1-1	15	TGTGCCAGCAGCCTACAGCCGGGACGAGGGACTGAAGCTTTCTTT	CASSLQPGRGTEAFF
NA	NA	TRBV29-1	TRBJ2-3	13	TGCAGCGTTGTGTACATAGTCGGTGATACGCAGTATTTT	CSVVYIVGDTQYF